A selection of T cell receptor beta chains follows, all from one sample in a study of shared clonotypes between healthy human individuals. The method was immunoSEQ multiplex PCR; TCRdb's version includes in-frame clones alone and lacks a portion of them. The sample has approximately 2,000,000 clones, around 92% seen once. Sample: naive CD4+ T cells from PBMCs. The source of these receptors is a man between 18 and 35 years old in good health. Some clones in this sample may be carry-over from other donors' samples. CDR3s include the opening cysteine and the closing phenylalanine or tryptophan. Fields, in order: V gene, clone size, D gene, J gene, CDR3 protein, CDR3 DNA. The D gene is left open where the match is weak. Clone size is not always given. Where it is, it says once, few, many or a class for expanded clones.

TRBV19	once	-	TRBJ2-5	CASSTTTQETQYF	TGTGCCAGTAGTACGACGACCCAAGAGACCCAGTACTTC
TRBV5-1	-	TRBD2	TRBJ2-2	CASSLALAGAGELFF	TGCGCCAGCAGCTTGGCCCTAGCGGGAGCCGGGGAGCTGTTTTTT
TRBV19	-	-	TRBJ2-2	CASSIDYRNTGELFF	TGTGCCAGTAGTATAGACTACCGGAACACCGGGGAGCTGTTTTTT
TRBV29-1	-	-	TRBJ2-1	CSGSLLIGDEQFF	TGCAGCGGTAGTTTGCTGATCGGGGATGAGCAGTTCTTC
TRBV5-5	-	TRBD2	TRBJ2-7	CASSLVGGSTYEQYF	TGTGCCAGCAGCTTGGTCGGGGGGTCTACCTACGAGCAGTACTTC
TRBV27	-	TRBD2	TRBJ2-1	CASSLDSRLAGSSYNEQFF	TGTGCCAGCAGTTTAGATAGTCGACTAGCGGGGAGCTCCTACAATGAGCAGTTCTTC
TRBV7-9	-	TRBD2	TRBJ2-2	CASTLAGGTNTGELFF	TGTGCCAGCACCCTAGCGGGAGGGACTAACACCGGGGAGCTGTTTTTT
TRBV11-2	few	-	TRBJ1-3	CASSLLQGDTIYF	TGTGCCAGCAGCCTCCTCCAGGGAGACACCATATATTTT
TRBV7-9	-	-	TRBJ2-3	CASSGFQRYTDTQYF	TGTGCCAGCAGCGGATTTCAGCGGTACACAGATACGCAGTATTTT
TRBV5-1	-	TRBD1	TRBJ2-1	CASSPTGTGVGEQFF	TGCGCCAGCAGCCCTACCGGGACAGGGGTTGGTGAGCAGTTCTTC
TRBV12-1	-	-	TRBJ2-7	CASSFAFRVYEQYF	TGTGCCAGCAGCTTTGCGTTTAGGGTTTACGAGCAGTACTTC
TRBV4-1	-	TRBD2	TRBJ2-3	CASSLPGGGGTDTQYF	TGCGCCAGCAGCCTCCCGGGGGGAGGGGGCACAGATACGCAGTATTTT
TRBV28	-	TRBD2	TRBJ2-4	CASRRGGLAKNIQYF	TGTGCCAGCAGACGGGGGGGGTTAGCCAAAAACATTCAGTACTTC
TRBV7-9	-	TRBD1	TRBJ2-5	CASSYWDREETQYF	TGTGCCAGCAGCTACTGGGACAGGGAAGAGACCCAGTACTTC
TRBV18	-	TRBD1	TRBJ1-1	CASSPRTGDTEAFF	TGTGCCAGCTCACCACGGACAGGGGACACTGAAGCTTTCTTT
TRBV11-2	-	-	TRBJ1-1	CASTSRSRGFGTEAFF	TGTGCCAGCACCTCTAGGTCGCGGGGTTTTGGCACTGAAGCTTTCTTT
TRBV18	-	-	TRBJ1-1	CASSPTVNTEAFF	TGTGCCAGCTCGCCGACGGTAAACACTGAAGCTTTCTTT
TRBV2	-	TRBD1	TRBJ2-7	CASSRDRGHYEQYF	TGTGCCAGCAGTAGGGACAGGGGCCACTACGAGCAGTACTTC
TRBV27	-	-	TRBJ1-2	CASRRGGAGGYTF	TGTGCCAGCAGGCGGGGGGGGGCGGGTGGCTACACCTTC
TRBV5-1	few	TRBD1	TRBJ2-5	CASSLAQGASQETQYF	TGCGCCAGCAGCTTGGCCCAGGGGGCTAGTCAAGAGACCCAGTACTTC
TRBV29-1	-	-	TRBJ1-2	CSARPREGYGYTF	TGCAGCGCCCGCCCCAGGGAGGGCTATGGCTACACCTTC
TRBV5-1	once	-	TRBJ2-1	CASSLGAGEGNEQFF	TGCGCCAGCAGCTTGGGAGCAGGGGAAGGCAATGAGCAGTTCTTC
TRBV29-1	-	-	TRBJ1-3	CSVSIGWDSGNTIYF	TGCAGCGTTTCCATTGGCTGGGACTCTGGAAACACCATATATTTT